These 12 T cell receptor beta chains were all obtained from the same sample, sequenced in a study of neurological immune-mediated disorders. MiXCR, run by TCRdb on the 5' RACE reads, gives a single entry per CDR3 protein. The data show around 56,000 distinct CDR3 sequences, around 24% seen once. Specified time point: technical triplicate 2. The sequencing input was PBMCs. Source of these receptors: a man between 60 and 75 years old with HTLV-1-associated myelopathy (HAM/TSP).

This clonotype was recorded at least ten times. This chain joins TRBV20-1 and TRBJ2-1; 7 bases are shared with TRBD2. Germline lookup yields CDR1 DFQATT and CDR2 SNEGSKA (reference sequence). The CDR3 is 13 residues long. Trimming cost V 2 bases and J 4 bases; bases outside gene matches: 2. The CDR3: CSARPSGYNEQFF. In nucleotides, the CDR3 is TGCAGTGCTAGACCTAGCGGTTACAATGAGCAGTTCTTC.

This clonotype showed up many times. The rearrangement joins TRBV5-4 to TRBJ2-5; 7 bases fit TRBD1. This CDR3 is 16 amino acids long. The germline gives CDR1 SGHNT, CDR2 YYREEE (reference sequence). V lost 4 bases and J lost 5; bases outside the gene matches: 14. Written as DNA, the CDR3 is TGTGCCAGCAGCCGTGAGTGGGACAGCCTGTCTGAGACCCAGTACTTC. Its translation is CASSREWDSLSETQYF. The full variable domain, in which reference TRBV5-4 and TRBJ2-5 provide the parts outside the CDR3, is ETGVTQSPTHLIKTRGQQVTLRCSSQSGHNTVSWYQQALGQGPQFIFQYYREEENGRGNFPPRFSGLQFPNYSSELNVNALELDDSALYLCASSREWDSLSETQYFGPGTRLLVL.

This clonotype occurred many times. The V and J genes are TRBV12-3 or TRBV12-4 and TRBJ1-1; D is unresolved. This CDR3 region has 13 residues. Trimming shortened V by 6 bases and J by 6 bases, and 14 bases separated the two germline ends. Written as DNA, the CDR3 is TGTGCCAGCAGCCTAAAAGGGAGTCCTGAAGCTTTCTTT. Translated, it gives CASSLKGSPEAFF.

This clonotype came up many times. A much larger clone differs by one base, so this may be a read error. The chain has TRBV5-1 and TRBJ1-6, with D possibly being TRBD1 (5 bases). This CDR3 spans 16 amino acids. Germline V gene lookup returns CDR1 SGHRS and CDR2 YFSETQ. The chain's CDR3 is CTSSSAGSTYNSPLHF. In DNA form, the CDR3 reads TGCACCAGCAGCTCTGCAGGGAGCACCTATAATTCACCCCTCCACTTT.

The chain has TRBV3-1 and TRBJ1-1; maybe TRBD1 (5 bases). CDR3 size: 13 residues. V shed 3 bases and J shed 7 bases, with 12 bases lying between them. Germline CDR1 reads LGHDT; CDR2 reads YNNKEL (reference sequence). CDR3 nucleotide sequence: TGTGCCAGCAGCCAGGGCCGGGGACTTGAAGCTTTCTTT. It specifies CASSQGRGLEAFF.

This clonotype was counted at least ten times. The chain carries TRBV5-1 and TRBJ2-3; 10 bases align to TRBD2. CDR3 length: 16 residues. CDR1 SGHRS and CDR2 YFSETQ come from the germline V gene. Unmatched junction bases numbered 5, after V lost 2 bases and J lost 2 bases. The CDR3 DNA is TGCGCCAGCAGCTTTTCCCTAGCGGGAGACACAGATACGCAGTATTTT. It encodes CASSFSLAGDTDTQYF.

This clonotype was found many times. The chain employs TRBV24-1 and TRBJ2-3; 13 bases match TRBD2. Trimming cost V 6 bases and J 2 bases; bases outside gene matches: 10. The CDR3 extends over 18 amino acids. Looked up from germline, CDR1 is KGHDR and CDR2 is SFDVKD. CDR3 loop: CATSHRGLAGEDTDTQYF. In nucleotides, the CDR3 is TGTGCCACCAGTCACCGTGGACTAGCGGGAGAAGACACAGATACGCAGTATTTT.

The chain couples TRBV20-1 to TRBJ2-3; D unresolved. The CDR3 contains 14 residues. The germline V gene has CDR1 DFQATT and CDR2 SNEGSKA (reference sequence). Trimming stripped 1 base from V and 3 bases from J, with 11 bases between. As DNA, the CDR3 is TGCAGTGCTAGAGCCCCTACTGGGACAGATACGCAGTATTTT. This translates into CSARAPTGTDTQYF.

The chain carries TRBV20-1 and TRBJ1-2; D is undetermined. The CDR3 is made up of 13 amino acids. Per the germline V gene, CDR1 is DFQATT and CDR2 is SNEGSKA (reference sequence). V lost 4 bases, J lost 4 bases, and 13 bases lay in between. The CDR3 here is CSAKTARGYGYTF. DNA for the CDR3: TGCAGTGCTAAAACCGCACGAGGCTATGGCTACACCTTC.

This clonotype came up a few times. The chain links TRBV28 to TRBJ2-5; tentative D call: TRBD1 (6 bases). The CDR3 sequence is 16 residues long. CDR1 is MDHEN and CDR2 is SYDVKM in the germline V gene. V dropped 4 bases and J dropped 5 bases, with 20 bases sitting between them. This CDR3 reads CASSYGQLMEEETQYF. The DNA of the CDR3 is TGTGCCAGCAGTTACGGACAGCTGATGGAGGAGGAGACCCAGTACTTC.

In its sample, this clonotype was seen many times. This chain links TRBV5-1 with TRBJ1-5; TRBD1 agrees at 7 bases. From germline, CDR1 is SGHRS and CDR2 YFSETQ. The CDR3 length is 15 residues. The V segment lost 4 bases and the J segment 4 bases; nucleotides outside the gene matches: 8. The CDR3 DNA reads TGCGCCAGCAGCAGCGGGACAGCCGATAATCAGCCCCAGCATTTT. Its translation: CASSSGTADNQPQHF.

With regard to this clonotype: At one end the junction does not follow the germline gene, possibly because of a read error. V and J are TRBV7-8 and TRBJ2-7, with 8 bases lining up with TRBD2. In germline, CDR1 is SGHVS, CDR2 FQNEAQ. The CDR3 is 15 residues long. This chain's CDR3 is CASSLTSVTSYEHYF. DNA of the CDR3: TGTGCCAGCAGTCTGACTAGCGTAACCTCCTACGAGCACTACTTC.